This T cell receptor beta chain was observed in a study of graft-versus-host responses after intestinal transplantation. Whole-study context: Induction using anti-thymocyte globulin, followed by tacrolimus and steroids for approximately 3 years, was given to all recipients.

The CDR3 is made up of 12 amino acids. Trimming took off 0 bases at V and 7 bases at J, with 4 bases between the two ends. Germline V CDR1 and CDR2: MGHRA, YSYEKL. Study-level results: In recipient marrow, GvH clones were found, and some appeared first in ileum or blood. Allografts carried high graft-versus-host to host-versus-graft clonal ratios in patients having graft-donor T cell macrochimerism.

Comments on this clone: Its antigen remains unknown.

This table comes from immunoSEQ multiplex PCR, and its TCRdb copy is limited to in-frame clones, with some not included. The data show around 90,000 clones, roughly 91% seen once. Sequenced here: unstimulated CD8+ T cells sorted from spleen or lymph node cells, sampled before transplant. The TCR was taken from a human donor who was the organ donor for an intestinal transplant. This chain joins TRBV4-1 and TRBJ2-1; no firm D call. The CDR3 DNA is TGCGCCAGCAGCCAAGATATGAATGAGCAGTTCTTC. This translates into CASSQDMNEQFF.